Listed here are 20 T cell receptor beta chains from one sample, sequenced in a study of CD8+ T cells in alopecia areata. After isolation, RNA underwent reverse transcription to generate cDNA as the sequencing template. Assay used: immunoSEQ multiplex PCR; TCRdb lists only in-frame clones, some missing. The table has some 120,000 clones, less than 50% seen once. The sequencing sample was made of NKG2D-low CD8+ T cells sorted from blood. Source of these receptors: a human donor with alopecia areata.

The chain links TRBV29-1 to TRBJ2-3, with TRBD2 matching 8 bases. In germline, CDR1 is SQVTM, CDR2 ANQGSEA. The CDR3 runs to 14 residues. V was clipped by 4 bases and J by 3 bases; unmatched bases: 6. The CDR3 spells CSVGSSGSTDTQYF. Written as DNA, the CDR3 is TGCAGCGTTGGTTCCAGCGGGAGTACAGATACGCAGTATTTT.

This sequence joins TRBV27 and TRBJ2-6; no definite D call. Germline V CDR1 and CDR2: MNHEY, SMNVEV (reference sequence). The CDR3 loop spans 15 amino acids. V was clipped by 4 bases and J by 2 bases, with 9 bases between them. CDR3 region: CASSYITTGANVLTF. The CDR3 DNA is TGTGCCAGCAGTTACATTACTACTGGGGCCAACGTCCTGACTTTC.

This chain joins TRBV2 and TRBJ2-7; D might be TRBD1 or TRBD2, each matching 5 bases. The V end lost 9 bases, the J end lost 3 bases, and 18 bases lay between the germline ends. The CDR3 consists of 14 residues. Germline assignment: CDR1 SNHLY and CDR2 FYNNEI. This CDR3 is CASRPGPSGYEQYF. The CDR3 DNA is TGTGCCAGTCGTCCGGGACCCTCCGGCTACGAGCAGTACTTC.

The chain couples TRBV14 to TRBJ2-5, with TRBD1 matching 12 bases. Germline V gives CDR1 SGHDN, CDR2 FVKESK. CDR3 length: 15 residues. V was pared by 5 bases and J by 5 bases, with 6 bases of the junction left unmatched. CDR3 bases: TGTGCCAGCAGCGTTGGGACAGGGGGCATGGAGACCCAGTACTTC. Translating it yields CASSVGTGGMETQYF.

This clone occurred once. The J gene is TRBJ2-5, the V gene TRBV9; D gene uncertain. CDR3 length equals 12 residues. V was cut by 0 bases and J by 5 bases, with 5 bases left in between. Germline CDR1 SGDLS, CDR2 YYNGEE. CDR3 sequence (DNA): TGTGCCAGCAGCGTAGACTCGGAGACCCAGTACTTC. This sequence encodes CASSVDSETQYF.

The V gene is TRBV28, the J gene TRBJ2-5, with D unclear. CDR1 is MDHEN, CDR2 SYDVKM, per germline. Trimming removed 6 bases from V and 2 bases from J, with 16 bases in between. The CDR3 spans 15 residues. The chain's CDR3 is CASSPQTLSQETQYF. The DNA of the CDR3 is TGTGCCAGCAGCCCCCAGACGTTAAGTCAAGAGACCCAGTACTTC.

The chain carries TRBV2 and TRBJ1-1; D unresolved. CDR1 and CDR2 (germline): SNHLY, FYNNEI. Trimming pared 3 bases from V and 11 bases from J, leaving 4 bases between. The CDR3 loop spans 9 amino acids. The CDR3 protein is CASSEVAFF. CDR3 coding DNA: TGTGCCAGCAGTGAGGTTGCTTTCTTT.

This chain connects TRBV23-1 to TRBJ1-1, with a tentative D call TRBD1 (5 bases). TRBV23-1 is an ORF; its function is uncertain. CDR3 length: 15 residues. V was trimmed by 0 bases and J by 1 base, leaving 9 bases between them. The CDR3 DNA reads TGCGCCAGCAGTCAATCTTCCAGGGAGAACACTGAAGCTTTCTTT. This sequence encodes CASSQSSRENTEAFF.

The V gene is TRBV2, the J gene TRBJ1-1; D ambiguous. Germline loops: CDR1 SNHLY, CDR2 FYNNEI. The CDR3 runs to 11 residues. The germline V and J ends were trimmed by 6 bases and 9 bases, with 11 bases remaining between them. This CDR3 is CASRFSVQAFF. Here the CDR3 DNA reads TGTGCCAGCAGGTTTTCGGTTCAAGCTTTCTTT.

A remark on this clone: Other nucleotide sequences in the sample specify the same CDR3. The chain has TRBV11-2 and TRBJ2-3; no definite D call. The CDR3 length is 12 residues. Trimming removed 1 base from V and 6 bases from J, with 5 bases in between. Germline V gives CDR1 SGHAT, CDR2 FQNNGV. CDR3 sequence reads: CASSLGGDTQYF. In DNA form, the CDR3 reads TGTGCCAGCAGCTTAGGTGGGGATACGCAGTATTTT.

The rearrangement links TRBV29-1 to TRBJ2-1; D is possibly TRBD1 or TRBD2 (5 bases each). V lost 4 bases, J lost 7 bases, and 11 bases lay in between. Germline loops: CDR1 SQVTM, CDR2 ANQGSEA. The CDR3 is 12 residues long. CDR3 bases: TGCAGCGTTGTTTGGGACGATAATGAGCAGTTCTTC. The encoded protein is CSVVWDDNEQFF.

V usage is TRBV27 and J usage is TRBJ1-2; tentatively, D is TRBD1 (6 bases). This CDR3 is built from 13 residues. Germline assignment: CDR1 MNHEY and CDR2 SMNVEV (reference sequence). The germline V and J ends were trimmed by 6 bases and 7 bases, with 15 bases remaining between them. This CDR3 is CASSRTGSSGYTF. CDR3 coding DNA: TGTGCCAGCAGCCGAACAGGGAGTAGTGGCTACACCTTC.

The chain joins TRBV19 to TRBJ2-5, with D possibly being TRBD1 (6 bases). This CDR3 comprises 14 residues. Germline CDR1 is LNHDA and CDR2 is SQIVND (reference sequence). Deletions cut 4 bases from V and 2 bases from J, with 11 bases between. CDR3 residues: CASSTWTAQETQYF. The CDR3 region has the DNA TGTGCCAGTAGTACATGGACAGCTCAAGAGACCCAGTACTTC.

The chain uses TRBV2 and TRBJ2-3; 16 bases match TRBD2. Trimming cost V 6 bases and J 4 bases; bases outside gene matches: 7. Looked up from germline, CDR1 is SNHLY and CDR2 is FYNNEI. The CDR3 totals 17 residues. CDR3 residues: CASRPGTSGGGADTQYF. The CDR3 coding sequence is TGTGCCAGCAGACCCGGGACTAGCGGGGGGGGAGCAGATACGCAGTATTTT. The whole variable domain, remainder taken from reference TRBV2 and TRBJ2-3, is EPEVTQTPSHQVTQMGQEVILRCVPISNHLYFYWYRQILGQKVEFLVSFYNNEISEKSEIFDDQFSVERPDGSNFTLKIRSTKLEDSAMYFCASRPGTSGGGADTQYFGPGTRLTVL.

The chain combines TRBV6-6 with TRBJ2-1; D not certain. The CDR3 extends over 12 amino acids. Trimming took 8 bases from V and 8 from J, leaving 13 bases between them. Germline V gene data show CDR1 as MNHNY and CDR2 as SVGAGI (reference sequence). CDR3 bases: TGTGCCAGCGCGTTATCAGGCTATGAGCAGTTCTTC. Translated, it gives CASALSGYEQFF.

This chain connects TRBV29-1 to TRBJ2-2; either TRBD1 or TRBD2 may supply D (5 bases each). The germline V and J ends were trimmed by 4 bases and 8 bases, with 17 bases remaining between them. This CDR3 spans 14 amino acids. The V gene's germline CDR1 is SQVTM and CDR2 ANQGSEA. CDR3 in DNA: TGCAGCGTTGTGTCAGGGACCGGGAATGGGGAGCTGTTTTTT. The encoded protein is CSVVSGTGNGELFF.

The V call is TRBV14, the J call TRBJ2-7; no reliable D call. Per the germline V gene, CDR1 is SGHDN and CDR2 is FVKESK. V was trimmed by 3 bases and J by 2 bases, leaving 8 bases between them. The CDR3 spans 13 residues. The DNA of the CDR3 is TGTGCCAGCAGCCAGTTCGGTACCTACGAGCAGTACTTC. This sequence encodes CASSQFGTYEQYF.

This clone was counted only a few times. The chain has TRBV29-1 and TRBJ2-5; 14 nucleotides agree with TRBD2. V gave up 3 bases and J gave up 5 bases; unmatched junction bases: 17. Germline CDR1 is SQVTM and CDR2 is ANQGSEA. CDR3 length: 19 residues. The CDR3 bases are TGCAGCGTTGAGACCGGGACTAGCGGGAGTACTTGGGGTAGCGAGACCCAGTACTTC. Protein: CSVETGTSGSTWGSETQYF.

This chain connects TRBV9 to TRBJ1-6, with TRBD1 identical over 7 bases. The CDR3 covers 14 residues. V was clipped by 7 bases and J by 7 bases; unmatched bases: 8. Germline assignment: CDR1 SGDLS and CDR2 YYNGEE. This chain's CDR3 is CASAGGQLNSPLHF. The CDR3 coding sequence is TGTGCCAGCGCGGGGGGACAGCTCAATTCACCCCTCCACTTT.

V usage is TRBV27 and J usage is TRBJ2-3; no definite D call. The germline CDR1 and CDR2 sequences are MNHEY and SMNVEV (reference sequence). Between the trimmed V and J ends, which lost 0 bases and 1 base, there was a span of 8 bases. The CDR3 spans 15 residues. The CDR3 sequence is CASSLSYLGTDTQYF. The CDR3, as DNA: TGTGCCAGCAGTTTATCGTACTTGGGCACAGATACGCAGTATTTT.